This is a list of T cell receptor beta chains from one sample in a study of post-analysis software for immune sequencing data. In TCRdb, the PCR reads were re-called with MiXCR into one record per CDR3 protein. The sample holds a few hundred thousand distinct CDR3 sequences; roughly 36% are singletons and the top ten take about an eighth. The sequencing sample was made of blood. These receptors were collected from a girl aged 10-17 years with multiple sclerosis. Both conserved end residues are part of each CDR3. A D gene is named only where the DNA matches it firmly. Not all rows give a size; the values are once, few, many and, for expanded clones, a class.

few	TRBV20-1	TRBJ2-1	-	CSARDRPGGDYNEQFF	TGCAGTGCTAGAGATCGGCCCGGGGGCGACTACAATGAGCAGTTCTTC
-	TRBV7-3	TRBJ2-3	TRBD2	CASSLGTSRADTQYF	TGTGCCAGCAGCTTAGGGACTAGCAGGGCAGATACGCAGTATTTT
-	TRBV7-8	TRBJ1-5	TRBD1	CASSLAPRGQGKHQPQHF	TGTGCCAGCAGCTTAGCTCCCAGGGGACAGGGGAAGCATCAGCCCCAGCATTTT
few	TRBV12-3/TRBV12-4	TRBJ1-1	-	CASSLMAVAEAFF	TGTGCCAGCAGTTTAATGGCGGTTGCTGAAGCTTTCTTT
-	TRBV7-8	TRBJ2-5	TRBD1	CASSPKPGTGAEETQYF	TGTGCCAGCAGCCCAAAGCCCGGGACAGGGGCCGAAGAGACCCAGTACTTC
-	TRBV5-6	TRBJ2-3	TRBD2	CASSLLSGGADTQYF	TGTGCCAGCAGCTTGTTGAGCGGGGGGGCAGATACGCAGTATTTT
few	TRBV6-1	TRBJ2-6	-	CASRAGANVLTF	TGTGCCAGCAGAGCTGGGGCCAACGTCCTGACTTTC
once	TRBV7-9	TRBJ2-3	-	CASSGPTGTQYF	TGTGCCAGCAGCGGACCGACAGGTACGCAGTATTTT
-	TRBV14	TRBJ2-2	-	CASSRQVYTGELFF	TGTGCCAGCAGCCGACAGGTGTACACCGGGGAGCTGTTTTTT
-	TRBV6-1	TRBJ1-2	-	CASSEAGAGDGYTF	TGTGCCAGCAGTGAAGCCGGGGCAGGGGATGGCTACACCTTC
-	TRBV6-5	TRBJ1-4	-	CTSSYSTRSNEKLFF	TGTACCAGCAGTTACTCGACAAGATCTAATGAAAAACTGTTTTTT
few	TRBV10-3	TRBJ2-3	-	CARSGPHVRYF	TGTGCCAGGTCCGGACCCCATGTCCGGTATTTT
few	TRBV4-1	TRBJ1-5	-	CASSQVQPQHF	TGCGCCAGCAGCCAAGTGCAGCCCCAGCATTTT
few	TRBV7-8	TRBJ2-7	-	CASSPAGIPKGEQYF	TGTGCCAGCAGCCCTGCGGGGATCCCAAAGGGGGAGCAGTACTTC
-	TRBV7-2	TRBJ2-5	TRBD2	CASSAVRGLVLQETQYF	TGTGCCAGCAGCGCCGTTCGGGGACTAGTCCTCCAAGAGACCCAGTACTTC
many	TRBV7-2	TRBJ2-7	-	CASSLEGLFSYEQYF	TGTGCCAGCAGCTTAGAGGGGCTCTTCTCCTACGAGCAGTACTTC
few	TRBV4-1	TRBJ1-1	TRBD1	CASSRLTGGLTEAFF	TGCGCCAGCAGCCGCCTGACAGGGGGCCTCACTGAAGCTTTCTTT
-	TRBV5-1	TRBJ2-5	-	CASSLDAGRVTQYF	TGCGCCAGCAGCTTGGACGCAGGGAGAGTGACCCAGTACTTC
-	TRBV27	TRBJ2-3	-	CASSLVALIGDTQYF	TGTGCCAGCAGTTTGGTGGCACTAATTGGAGATACGCAGTATTTT
few	TRBV6-1	TRBJ2-5	TRBD2	CASSPSTLQGGETQYF	TGTGCCAGCAGCCCCTCAACCCTTCAGGGAGGGGAGACCCAGTACTTC
-	TRBV9	TRBJ1-1	-	CASSPRIPNTEAFF	TGTGCCAGCAGTCCTAGGATACCGAACACTGAAGCTTTCTTT
-	TRBV12-5	TRBJ2-5	-	CASGLVRGAGQETQYF	TGTGCTAGTGGTTTGGTGAGGGGGGCGGGCCAAGAGACCCAGTACTTC
few	TRBV29-1	TRBJ1-2	TRBD1	CSVGSDRADGYTF	TGCAGCGTAGGTTCGGACAGGGCTGATGGCTACACCTTC
-	TRBV6-5	TRBJ1-2	-	CASSYALYDYGYTF	TGTGCCAGCAGTTACGCTCTTTACGACTATGGCTACACCTTC
many	TRBV25-1	TRBJ2-7	-	CASSGALGPGSYEQYF	TGTGCCAGCAGTGGGGCCCTGGGACCTGGCTCCTACGAGCAGTACTTC
-	TRBV11-1	TRBJ2-1	-	CASKKDSYNEQFF	TGTGCCAGCAAAAAGGACAGCTACAATGAGCAGTTCTTC
-	TRBV4-1	TRBJ1-2	TRBD1	CASSPVPGGCGYTF	TGCGCCAGCAGCCCCGTCCCAGGGGGTTGTGGCTACACCTTC
many	TRBV20-1	TRBJ2-1	TRBD2	CSAPKASGGAAEQFF	TGCAGTGCTCCGAAGGCTAGCGGGGGGGCCGCTGAGCAGTTCTTC